Each of the 8 T cell receptor beta chains below was sequenced from the same sample in a study of T cells in Graves' hyperthyroidism and ophthalmopathy. Amplification yielded TCR beta CDR3 regions, with RNA transcripts as the source. TCR CDR3 underwent first-round RT-PCR with the HTBI primer set. A single record per CDR3 protein comes from TCRdb applying MiXCR to the multiplex PCR reads. The data show about 350,000 distinct CDR3 sequences, with approximately 15% seen just once and about 22% held by the top ten. The sequenced sample consisted of blood. The receptors were sampled from a woman aged 25 to 45 with Graves' hyperthyroidism.

This sequence joins TRBV10-2 and TRBJ1-5; a possible D gene is TRBD1 (5 bases). Trimming stripped 2 bases from V and 7 bases from J, with 15 bases between. CDR1 is WSHSY, CDR2 SAAADI, per germline. The CDR3 totals 15 residues. As DNA, the CDR3 is TGCGCCAGCAGTGAGGTGGGGGGGGGGAAGCAGCCCCAGCATTTT. As protein: CASSEVGGGKQPQHF.

This clonotype showed up many times. The V gene is TRBV12-3 or TRBV12-4, the J gene TRBJ1-5; D remains unclear. Deletions cut 1 base from V and 0 bases from J, with 10 bases between. There are 16 residues in the CDR3. CDR3 loop: CASSLGSEYSNQPQHF. In nucleotides, the CDR3 is TGTGCCAGCAGTTTAGGGTCGGAGTATAGCAATCAGCCCCAGCATTTT.

This clonotype has a handful of counts. The rearrangement uses TRBV3-1 and TRBJ2-2; either TRBD1 or TRBD2 may supply D (6 bases each). Germline CDR1 reads LGHDT; CDR2 reads YNNKEL (reference sequence). V was shortened by 4 bases and J by 4 bases, with 16 bases between the two germline ends. The CDR3 totals 16 residues. CDR3 nucleotide sequence: TGTGCCAGCAGCCCATTTGGGGGGCAGGTCACCGGGGAGCTGTTTTTT. Protein sequence: CASSPFGGQVTGELFF.

This clonotype was observed many times. The CDR3 reads CASSAGVRADTQYF. CDR3 DNA: TGTGCCAGCAGCGCCGGAGTGCGGGCAGATACGCAGTATTTT. The J gene is TRBJ2-3, the V gene TRBV7-2; possibly TRBD2 for D (5 bases). With 5 bases removed from V and 4 bases from J, the gap between germline ends came to 13 bases. This CDR3 region has 14 residues. CDR1 is SGHTA, CDR2 FQGNSA, per germline. The full variable domain, completed using reference TRBV7-2 and TRBJ2-3, is GAGVSQSPSNKVTEKGKDVELRCDPISGHTALYWYRQSLGQGLEFLIYFQGNSAPDKSGLPSDRFSAERTGGSVSTLTIQRTQQEDSAVYLCASSAGVRADTQYFGPGTRLTVL.

This clonotype showed up many times. The V gene is TRBV28, the J gene TRBJ2-1, with D possibly being TRBD2 (5 bases). Germline V gene sequence: CDR1 MDHEN, CDR2 SYDVKM. This CDR3 comprises 14 residues. Trimming took off 5 bases at V and 8 bases at J, with 16 bases between the two ends. CDR3 nucleotides: TGTGCCAGCAGTCCCCCCCGGGGTTGGGATGAGCAGTTCTTC. Protein product: CASSPPRGWDEQFF.

At least ten counts were recorded for this clonotype. J is TRBJ2-5 and V is TRBV5-5, with no clear D. V lost 0 bases to trimming and J lost 3 bases, with 12 bases between them. From germline, CDR1 is SGHKS and CDR2 YYEKEE (reference sequence). This CDR3 contains 15 residues. CDR3 coding DNA: TGTGCCAGCAGCTTGGTAGGCAACCGGAAAGAGACCCAGTACTTC. Translated: CASSLVGNRKETQYF.

Many counts were recorded for this clonotype. CDR3 sequence: CASSWGDRASTDTQYF. The CDR3 DNA follows: TGTGCCAGCAGTTGGGGGGACAGGGCGAGCACAGATACGCAGTATTTT. The chain uses TRBV28 and TRBJ2-3, with 9 bases lining up with TRBD1. The CDR3 runs to 16 residues. Germline V lookup: CDR1 MDHEN, CDR2 SYDVKM. Trimming cost V 4 bases and J 0 bases; bases outside gene matches: 5.

This clonotype was seen ten or more times. V usage is TRBV2 and J usage is TRBJ2-3; TRBD2 agrees at 7 bases. Germline V gene sequence: CDR1 SNHLY, CDR2 FYNNEI. V dropped 7 bases and J dropped 6; count of bases not matched to a gene: 7. The CDR3 has 13 amino acids. The CDR3 reads CASTAGVGDTQYF. The CDR3 DNA is TGTGCCAGCACGGCGGGAGTTGGCGATACGCAGTATTTT.